This TCR beta chain is drawn from a study of cytomegalovirus exposure and HLA in healthy donors (dated by TCRdb to 2015 to 2018). Some background on the complete study: An earlier analysis of some 620 of the donors reported approximately 280 Gb of sequence data and some 110 million unique TCR beta sequences obtained from 150 million to 200 million T cells. About 330 gigabases of sequencing data and roughly 80 million unique TCR sequences made up an early release that covered under 750 HLA-typed donors. The genetic ancestry cluster associated with self-reported Caucasian donors included approximately 85% of the 350 to 500 genotyped donors. The study aimed to test whether cataloging public T cell receptors could reveal signatures of past pathogen exposure. Using immunosequencing, the study profiled T cell repertoires from approximately 700 subjects and related those repertoires to cytomegalovirus serostatus. In addition to the first cohort of hundreds of subjects, a separate validation cohort of 120 different subjects was used. The study combined high-throughput TCR immunosequencing, statistical association of individual TCRs with disease status, and machine learning to predict cytomegalovirus infection status. To study patterns of TCR occurrence, a later analysis re-analyzed previously published TCR beta repertoires from 700 or so donors and added high-resolution HLA genotyping. The later analysis used no new phenotypic data to find candidate immune exposures, relying instead on TCR beta sequences and their occurrence across donors. To decide whether each TCR beta V gene segment behaved as functional or pseudogenic, an earlier analysis of 587 of the donors relied on high-throughput TCR beta sequencing. Alongside the repertoire data, information on donor age, sex, ethnicity and CMV serostatus was compiled. In a later genetic analysis, genome-wide SNP genotypes for about 65% of the roughly 700 donors were used, and that subset was treated as a discovery cohort. All discovery cohort repertoires had been generated using a single sequencing platform. Class I and class II HLA loci were covered by the typing at four-digit resolution. Typing coverage differed by locus: A, B, C, DRB1 and DQB1 were typed in roughly 629-630 donors, DQA1 in 500 to 550, DPA1 in 600 to 610, and DPB1 in just under 490. A handful of DR-DQ haplotypes were handled as single units for association and clustering because linkage in the cohort was strong. Among roughly 370 genotyped donors of the cohort, an average of approximately 240,000 unique TCR beta nucleotide sequences were sequenced per donor, roughly 18% of them non-productive.

The library relied on the immunoSEQ multiplex PCR assay. For the multiplex PCR, a mixture combining 60 forward primers for TCR Vbeta segments and 13 reverse primers for TCR Jbeta segments was used. A multiplex PCR assay on genomic DNA amplified the CDR3 region of rearranged TCR beta genes. Amplified TCR beta libraries were sequenced as 87-base-pair reads on the Illumina HiSeq System. Regarding the original processing steps: Across the 670 or so repertoires, a later analysis counted 80 million or so unique TCR beta chains, around 10 million of which were shared by at least two donors. Raw reads were error-corrected and collapsed into unique sequences with a nearest-neighbor algorithm that merged closely related sequences to remove PCR and sequencing errors. CDR3 sequences were aligned to IMGT reference sequences to assign V, D and J gene segments. For a sequence to be retained, at least a six-nucleotide match to both a V gene segment and a J gene segment was required. Rearrangements were classified as productive when the CDR3 lacked stop codons and remained in frame with V and J, and all other rearrangements were classified as non-productive. CDR3 was defined according to IMGT convention as the region running from the second conserved V-encoded cysteine to the conserved J-encoded phenylalanine. The earlier analysis of 500 to 650 of the donors excluded any sequence lacking an unambiguous match to a single V gene segment. In an earlier analysis of more than 500 of the donors, a V segment was called functional when productive rearrangements were above 56.7%, and segregating when the standard deviation between donors exceeded 5%. A statistical classification framework was developed to diagnose cytomegalovirus status using the catalog of TCR beta chain sequences. V and J gene assignment, in a later analysis, came from comparing TCR nucleotide sequences with IMGT/GENE-DB human TR gene sequences. In a later analysis, CDR3 sequences and most-parsimonious VDJ recombination scenarios were assigned using the TCRdist pipeline. In a later analysis, each TCR beta chain was defined by its CDR3 amino acid sequence together with its V-gene family, and reads lacking a unique V-gene family were excluded. In a later analysis, around 650 highly shared, low-generation-probability nucleotide sequences were removed to address suspected cross-contamination and a sequencing artifact. A later analysis calculated a clonal expansion index for each public chain from normalized within-repertoire ranks of inferred template counts. A later analysis computed generation probabilities with a VDJ recombination model fitted to out-of-frame rearrangements, and checked the results against IGoR. In a later analysis, hypergeometric tests were used to score TCR-TCR, TCR-HLA and TCR-CMV co-occurrence, with a repertoire-size bias correction applied to TCR pairs. To estimate false discovery rates, a later analysis permuted the HLA or CMV assignments 20 times. In a later analysis, co-occurring TCRs were grouped using DBSCAN, with TCRdist sequence similarity added in when clustering inside HLA-allele-positive subsets. For co-occurrence clustering, repertoires with fewer than 30,000 or more than 120,000 public chains were excluded, along with about five repertoires with anomalous nucleotide sharing. Held by TCRdb, this immuneACCESS table contains in-frame sequences only and omits some clones. Under half of the omission traces to an unresolved V gene where checked; the cause of the rest is unknown. V and J calls and clone size follow that table, whereas D and trimming were derived from the DNA. The sample has roughly 82,000 clones on record. The top ten hold roughly 1.5% of the sample.

V is cut by 0 bases and J by 0 bases, and the space between the germline ends is 9 bases. The germline V gene sets CDR1 to MNHEY and CDR2 to SVGAGI. Its CDR3 holds 16 amino acids, cysteine through phenylalanine. Only the CDR3 portion is preserved as DNA: 48 bases, with reading frame beginning at the first base. On this clone itself: Its antigen is not yet known.

Results the study describes overall, beyond this receptor: Several of the top co-occurrence clusters appeared to be linked to parvovirus B19, influenza, CMV and Epstein-Barr virus, according to a later analysis. Because HLA typing was missing for some donors at each locus, association tests included only the typed subset. A further reported finding was that TCR beta sequences accurately predicted the HLA-A and HLA-B alleles for most subjects in the first cohort. The classifier was reported to diagnose cytomegalovirus status with high specificity and sensitivity in both the original and validation cohorts. When HLA alleles, especially DR and DQ, strongly co-occurred, attributing TCR associations to individual alleles was difficult. An association between a missense DCLRE1C variant and V-gene and J-gene trimming of TCR beta chains was found in a later genetic analysis and replicated in an independent cohort. The authors suggested that the approach could potentially be generalized to other disease states and immunological phenotypes. The only immune exposure information available for the cohort was CMV serostatus. A later analysis associated 17,000 or so TCR beta sequences with specific HLA alleles at a false discovery rate of 0.05. In a later analysis, TCR association rates were found to vary across HLA loci, with the most associated TCRs seen for DRB1 alleles and the fewest for HLA-C alleles. Roughly uniform sequencing depth across donors was assumed in presence/absence analyses, although this assumption may not hold. Because counts were too low, seventeen rarely observed V segments, including chromosome 9 orphons, were left out of the earlier analysis of about 500 of the donors. A group of highly shared sequence variants was considered likely to be a technical artifact of the sequencing pipeline. The 87-base-pair reads could not distinguish some IMGT-functional V segments, including TRBV6-2 and TRBV6-3, so those segments were excluded. In an earlier analysis of under 600 of the donors, most TCR beta V segments were observed in productive rearrangements about 87% or about 30% of the time, broadly matching IMGT annotations. Linkage disequilibrium might explain the correlated functional status among segregating V segments, but an unknown experimental factor could not be excluded. The cohort was sequenced for TCR beta chains only, and without alpha or paired-chain data the features that could be detected were limited. While some public TCRs were present in many individuals, most TCR sequences turned up only very rarely across donors. According to a later genetic analysis, donors in an Asian-associated ancestry cluster had fewer N-insertions in productive TCRs than the approximately 670-donor mean. The study gave a list of about 160 TCR beta chains associated with cytomegalovirus. In a later analysis, most CMV-associated TCR beta chains were found to appear HLA-restricted, with HLA associations seemingly driven largely by CMV exposure. In vitro tests confirmed that a few of the cytomegalovirus-associated TCR beta chains recognize cytomegalovirus antigens. In a later analysis, HLA-associated TCR beta chains were found to be more clonally expanded and to have lower generation probabilities than equally common non-associated chains.

The cohort comprised 666 healthy bone marrow donors. All cohort members were sampled while nominally healthy, although unrecorded immune exposures were likely present. The donor tested CMV seronegative and was one of the 352 seronegative cohort members. Every donor gave a peripheral blood sample, and the peripheral blood mononuclear cells from that sample were used for TCR beta sequencing. Genomic DNA was extracted from the blood cell samples with the Qiagen DNeasy Blood Extraction Kit. The sequencing input was PBMCs. The sequence derives from an older woman in good health and CMV-seronegative. The chain links TRBV6-5 with TRBJ1-3; no D gene call is confident. The nucleotides read TGTGCCAGCAGTTACTCGACACTGATCTCTGGAAACACCATATATTTT. It encodes CASSYSTLISGNTIYF.